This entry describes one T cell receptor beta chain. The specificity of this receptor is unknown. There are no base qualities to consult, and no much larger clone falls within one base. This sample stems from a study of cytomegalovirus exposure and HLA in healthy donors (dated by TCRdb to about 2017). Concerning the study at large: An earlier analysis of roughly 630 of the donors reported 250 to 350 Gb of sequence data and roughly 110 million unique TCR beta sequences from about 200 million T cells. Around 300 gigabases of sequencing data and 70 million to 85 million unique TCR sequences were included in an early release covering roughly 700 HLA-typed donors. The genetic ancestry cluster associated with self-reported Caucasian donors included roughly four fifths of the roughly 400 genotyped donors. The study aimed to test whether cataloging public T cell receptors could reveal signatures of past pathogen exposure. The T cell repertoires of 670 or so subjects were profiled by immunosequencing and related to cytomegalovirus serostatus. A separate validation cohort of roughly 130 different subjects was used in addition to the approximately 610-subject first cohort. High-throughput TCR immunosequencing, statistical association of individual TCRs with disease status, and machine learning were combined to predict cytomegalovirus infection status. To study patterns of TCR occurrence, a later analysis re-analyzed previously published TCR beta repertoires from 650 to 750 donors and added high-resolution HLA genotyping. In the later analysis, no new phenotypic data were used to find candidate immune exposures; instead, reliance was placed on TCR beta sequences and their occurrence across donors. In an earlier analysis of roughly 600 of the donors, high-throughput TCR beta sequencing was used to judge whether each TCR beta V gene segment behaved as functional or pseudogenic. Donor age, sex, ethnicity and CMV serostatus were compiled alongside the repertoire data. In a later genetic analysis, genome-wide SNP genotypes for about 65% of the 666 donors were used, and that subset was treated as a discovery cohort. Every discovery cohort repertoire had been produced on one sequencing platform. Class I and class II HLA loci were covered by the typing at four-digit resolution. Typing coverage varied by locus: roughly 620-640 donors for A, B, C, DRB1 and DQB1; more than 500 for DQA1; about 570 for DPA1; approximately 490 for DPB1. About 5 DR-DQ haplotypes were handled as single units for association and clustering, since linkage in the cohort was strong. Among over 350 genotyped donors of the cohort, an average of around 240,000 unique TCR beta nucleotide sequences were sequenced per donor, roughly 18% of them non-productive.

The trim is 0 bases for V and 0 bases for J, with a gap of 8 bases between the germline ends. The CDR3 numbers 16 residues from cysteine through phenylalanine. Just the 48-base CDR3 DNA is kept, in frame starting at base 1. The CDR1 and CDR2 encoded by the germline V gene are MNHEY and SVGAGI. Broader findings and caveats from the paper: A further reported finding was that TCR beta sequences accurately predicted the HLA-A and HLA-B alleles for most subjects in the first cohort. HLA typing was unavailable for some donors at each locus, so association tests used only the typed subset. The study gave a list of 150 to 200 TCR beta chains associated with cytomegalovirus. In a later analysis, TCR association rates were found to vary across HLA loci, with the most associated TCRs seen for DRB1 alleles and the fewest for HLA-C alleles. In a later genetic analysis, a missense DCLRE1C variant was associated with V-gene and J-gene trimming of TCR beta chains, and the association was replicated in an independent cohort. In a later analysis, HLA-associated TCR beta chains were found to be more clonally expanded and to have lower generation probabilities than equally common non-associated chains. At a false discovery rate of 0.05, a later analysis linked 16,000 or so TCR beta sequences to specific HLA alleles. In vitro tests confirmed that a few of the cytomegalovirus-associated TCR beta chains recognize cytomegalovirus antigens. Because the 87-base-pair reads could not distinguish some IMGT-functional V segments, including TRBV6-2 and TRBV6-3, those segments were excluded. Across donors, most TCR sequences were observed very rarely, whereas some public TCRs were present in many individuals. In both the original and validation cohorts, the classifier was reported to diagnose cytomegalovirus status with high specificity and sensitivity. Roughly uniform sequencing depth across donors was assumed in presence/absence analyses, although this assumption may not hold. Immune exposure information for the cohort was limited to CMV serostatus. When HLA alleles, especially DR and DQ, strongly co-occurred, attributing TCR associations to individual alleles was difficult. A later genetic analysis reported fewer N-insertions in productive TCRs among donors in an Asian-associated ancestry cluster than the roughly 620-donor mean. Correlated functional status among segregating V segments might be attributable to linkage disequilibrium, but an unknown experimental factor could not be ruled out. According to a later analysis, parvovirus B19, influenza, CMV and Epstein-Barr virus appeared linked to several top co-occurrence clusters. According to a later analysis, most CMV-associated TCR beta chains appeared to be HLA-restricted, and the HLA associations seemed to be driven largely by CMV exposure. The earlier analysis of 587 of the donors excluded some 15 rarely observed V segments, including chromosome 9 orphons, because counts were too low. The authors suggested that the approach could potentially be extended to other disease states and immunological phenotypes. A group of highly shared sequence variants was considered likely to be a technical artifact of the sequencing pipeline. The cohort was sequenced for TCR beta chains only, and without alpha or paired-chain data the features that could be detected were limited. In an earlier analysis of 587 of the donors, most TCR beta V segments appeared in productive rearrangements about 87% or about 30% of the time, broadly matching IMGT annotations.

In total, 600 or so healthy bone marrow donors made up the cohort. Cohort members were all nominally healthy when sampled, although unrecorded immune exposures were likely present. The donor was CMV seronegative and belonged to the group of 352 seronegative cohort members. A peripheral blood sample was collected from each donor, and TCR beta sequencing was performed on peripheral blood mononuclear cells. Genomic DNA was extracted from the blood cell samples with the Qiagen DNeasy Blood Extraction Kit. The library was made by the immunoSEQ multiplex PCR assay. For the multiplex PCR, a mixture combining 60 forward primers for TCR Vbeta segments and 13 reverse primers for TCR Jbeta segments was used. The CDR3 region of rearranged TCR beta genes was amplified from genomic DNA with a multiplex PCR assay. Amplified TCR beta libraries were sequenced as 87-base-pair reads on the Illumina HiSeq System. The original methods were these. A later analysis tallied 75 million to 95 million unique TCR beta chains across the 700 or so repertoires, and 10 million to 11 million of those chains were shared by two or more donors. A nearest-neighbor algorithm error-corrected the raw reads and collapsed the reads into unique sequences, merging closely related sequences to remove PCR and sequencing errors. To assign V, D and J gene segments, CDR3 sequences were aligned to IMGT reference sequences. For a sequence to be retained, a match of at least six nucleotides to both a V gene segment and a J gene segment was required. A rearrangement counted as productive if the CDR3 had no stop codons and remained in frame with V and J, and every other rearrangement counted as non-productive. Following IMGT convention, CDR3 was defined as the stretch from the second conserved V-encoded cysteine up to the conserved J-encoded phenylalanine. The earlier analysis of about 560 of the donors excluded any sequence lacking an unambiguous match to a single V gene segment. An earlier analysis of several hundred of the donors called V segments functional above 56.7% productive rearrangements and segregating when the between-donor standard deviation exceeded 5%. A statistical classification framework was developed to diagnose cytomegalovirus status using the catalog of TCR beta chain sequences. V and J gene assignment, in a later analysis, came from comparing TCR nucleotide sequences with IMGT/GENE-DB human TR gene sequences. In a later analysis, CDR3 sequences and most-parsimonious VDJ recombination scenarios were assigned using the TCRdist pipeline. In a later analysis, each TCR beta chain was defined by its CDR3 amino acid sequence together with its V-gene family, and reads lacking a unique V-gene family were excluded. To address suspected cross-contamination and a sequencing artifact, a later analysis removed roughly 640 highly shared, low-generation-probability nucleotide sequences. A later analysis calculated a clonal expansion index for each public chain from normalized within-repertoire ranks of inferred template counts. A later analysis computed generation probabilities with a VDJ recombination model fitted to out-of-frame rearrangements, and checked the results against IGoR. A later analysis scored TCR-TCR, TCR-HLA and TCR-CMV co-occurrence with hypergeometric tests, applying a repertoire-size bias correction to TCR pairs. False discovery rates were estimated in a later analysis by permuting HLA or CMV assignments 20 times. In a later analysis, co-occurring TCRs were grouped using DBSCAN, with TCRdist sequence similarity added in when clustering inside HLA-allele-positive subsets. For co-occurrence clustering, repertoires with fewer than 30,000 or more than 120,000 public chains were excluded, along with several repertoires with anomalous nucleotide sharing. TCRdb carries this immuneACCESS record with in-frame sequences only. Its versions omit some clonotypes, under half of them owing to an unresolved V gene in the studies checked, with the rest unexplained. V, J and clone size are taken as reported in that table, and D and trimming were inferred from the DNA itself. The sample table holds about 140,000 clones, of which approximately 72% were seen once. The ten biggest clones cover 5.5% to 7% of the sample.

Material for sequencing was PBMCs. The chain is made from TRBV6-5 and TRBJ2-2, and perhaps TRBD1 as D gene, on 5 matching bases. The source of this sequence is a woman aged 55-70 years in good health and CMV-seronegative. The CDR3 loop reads CASSYSRGANTGELFF. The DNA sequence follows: TGTGCCAGCAGTTACTCAAGGGGCGCGAACACCGGGGAGCTGTTTTTT.